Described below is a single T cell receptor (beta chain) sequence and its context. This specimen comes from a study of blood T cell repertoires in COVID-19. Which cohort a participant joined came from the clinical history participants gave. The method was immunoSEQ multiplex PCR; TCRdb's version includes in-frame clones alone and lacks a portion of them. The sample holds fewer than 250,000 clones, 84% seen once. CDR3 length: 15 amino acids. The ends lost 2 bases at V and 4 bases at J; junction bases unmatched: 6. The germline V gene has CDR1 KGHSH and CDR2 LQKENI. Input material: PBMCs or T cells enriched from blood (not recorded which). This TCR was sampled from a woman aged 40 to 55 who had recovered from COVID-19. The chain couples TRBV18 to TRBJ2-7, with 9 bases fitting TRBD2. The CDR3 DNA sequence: TGTGCCAGCTCACCAAGGGGACTAGCTACGTACGAGCAGTACTTC. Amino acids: CASSPRGLATYEQYF.